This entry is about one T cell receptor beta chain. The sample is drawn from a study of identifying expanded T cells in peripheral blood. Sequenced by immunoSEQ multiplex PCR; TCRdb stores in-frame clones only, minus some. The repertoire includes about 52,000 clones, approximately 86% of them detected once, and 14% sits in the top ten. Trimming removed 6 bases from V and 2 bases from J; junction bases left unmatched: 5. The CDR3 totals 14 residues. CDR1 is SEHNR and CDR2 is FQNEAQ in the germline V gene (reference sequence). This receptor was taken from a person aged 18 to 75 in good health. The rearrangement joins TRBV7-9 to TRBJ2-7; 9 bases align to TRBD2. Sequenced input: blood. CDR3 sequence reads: CASSTTSGTYEQYF. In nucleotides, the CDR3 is TGTGCCAGCAGTACGACTAGCGGTACCTACGAGCAGTACTTC.